The present T cell receptor (beta chain) was sequenced within a study of shared clonotypes between healthy human individuals. Assay: immunoSEQ multiplex PCR; the TCRdb copy retains only in-frame clones and omits some. Of more than 150,000 clones in the sample, approximately 92% were seen once. This clone was seen more than once but under ten times. The sequence was obtained from a woman younger than 45 in good health. Input material: naive CD4+ T cells sorted from blood. This sample's subset: CD45RA+ positively selected.

CDR3 in DNA: TGTGCCAGTAGTCGGACGGAGTCCTACGAGCAGTACTTC. Its translation is CASSRTESYEQYF. V usage is TRBV19 and J usage is TRBJ2-7; D is ambiguous. CDR1 is LNHDA, CDR2 SQIVND, per germline (reference sequence). Trimming shortened V by 5 bases and J by 1 base, and 9 bases separated the two germline ends. The CDR3 consists of 13 residues.